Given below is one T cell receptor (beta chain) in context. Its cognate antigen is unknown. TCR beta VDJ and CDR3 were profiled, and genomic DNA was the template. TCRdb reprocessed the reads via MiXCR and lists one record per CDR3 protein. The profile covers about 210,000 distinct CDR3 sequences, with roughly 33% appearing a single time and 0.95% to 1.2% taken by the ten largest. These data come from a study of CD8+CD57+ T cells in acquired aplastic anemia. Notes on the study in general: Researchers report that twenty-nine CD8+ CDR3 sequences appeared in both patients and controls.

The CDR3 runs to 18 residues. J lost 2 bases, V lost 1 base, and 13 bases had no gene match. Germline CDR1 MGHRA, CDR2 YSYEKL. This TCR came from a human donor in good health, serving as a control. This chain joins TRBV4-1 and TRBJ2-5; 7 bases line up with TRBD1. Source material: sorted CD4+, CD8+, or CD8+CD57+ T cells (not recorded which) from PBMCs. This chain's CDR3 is CASSQVFRIDREQETQYF. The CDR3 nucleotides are TGCGCCAGCAGCCAAGTATTTCGGATCGACAGGGAACAAGAGACCCAGTACTTC.